This T cell receptor (beta chain) was identified during a study of T cells in localized non-small cell lung cancer. Here immunoSEQ multiplex PCR was the method, and the copy in TCRdb shows in-frame clones only, minus some. The sample lists tens of thousands of clones, approximately 88% occurring once. V was clipped by 0 bases and J by 7 bases, with 12 bases between them. Germline V gene sequence: CDR1 LGHNA, CDR2 YSLEER. The CDR3 is made up of 14 amino acids. The J gene is TRBJ1-2, the V gene TRBV4-3, with unresolved D. This receptor was taken from a man aged 40 to 70 with stage III lung adenocarcinoma. The material was peripheral blood mononuclear cells, obtained before any cancer treatment. In nucleotides, the CDR3 is TGCGCCAGCAGCCAAGACGCACTCCCCAGTGGCTACACCTTC. Translated, it gives CASSQDALPSGYTF.